This TCR beta chain appears in the sequencing data of a study of blood T cell repertoires in COVID-19. TCRdb keeps only in-frame clones here, not all; method: immunoSEQ multiplex PCR. The table has about 50,000 clones, around 80% seen once. The germline CDR1 and CDR2 sequences are LNHDA and SQIVND (reference sequence). J was trimmed by 7 bases and V by 5 bases; bases with no gene match: 7. CDR3 length: 13 residues. V usage is TRBV19 and J usage is TRBJ1-2; 7 bases align to TRBD1. What was sequenced was peripheral blood. The source of this sequence is a man aged 55 to 70 with acute or convalescent COVID-19. CDR3 in amino acids: CASSVTGAPGYTF. The DNA of the CDR3 is TGTGCCAGTAGTGTAACAGGGGCTCCTGGCTACACCTTC.